These 25 T cell receptor beta chains came from one sample sequenced in a study of T cell responses to AZD1222 COVID-19 vaccine. The data were produced by immunoSEQ multiplex PCR, yet TCRdb's version contains in-frame clones alone and is incomplete. The data contain 130,000 or so clones, 94% of them singletons. The source was peripheral blood, collected on day 0 of AZD1222 vaccination. The receptors were gathered from an adult in good health.

The V gene is TRBV6-6, the J gene TRBJ1-1, with D hard to call. Germline V CDR1 and CDR2: MNHNY, SVGAGI (reference sequence). V lost 0 bases and J 0 bases, leaving 11 bases between the germline ends. The CDR3 sequence is 16 residues long. The CDR3 DNA sequence: TGTGCCAGCAGTTACTCGCGAGAGACCATGAACACTGAAGCTTTCTTT. Amino acids: CASSYSRETMNTEAFF.

This clone was recorded once. This CDR3 reads CAIRASGGKLYEQYF. CDR3 nucleotides: TGTGCCATCAGGGCTAGCGGGGGCAAACTTTACGAGCAGTACTTC. The V gene is TRBV10-3, the J gene TRBJ2-7; 10 nucleotides line up with TRBD2. The V gene end was trimmed by 6 bases and the J gene end by 4 bases; junction bases not matched to a gene: 9. This CDR3 is 15 amino acids long. The germline V gene encodes CDR1 ENHRY and CDR2 SYGVKD.

V usage is TRBV9 and J usage is TRBJ2-1; 8 bases are a match to TRBD2. From germline, CDR1 is SGDLS and CDR2 YYNGEE. This CDR3 region has 15 residues. With 0 bases clipped from V and 4 bases from J, the junction kept 3 bases outside the gene matches. CDR3 sequence reads: CASSVVTSGYNEQFF. DNA of the CDR3: TGTGCCAGCAGCGTAGTTACTAGCGGTTACAATGAGCAGTTCTTC. Filled out from reference TRBV9 and TRBJ2-1, the complete variable domain reads DSGVTQTPKHLITATGQRVTLRCSPRSGDLSVYWYQQSLDQGLQFLIQYYNGEERAKGNILERFSAQQFPDLHSELNLSSLELGDSALYFCASSVVTSGYNEQFFGPGTRLTVL.

This clone was seen just once. The rearrangement links TRBV7-9 to TRBJ1-1; D gene ambiguous. The CDR3 consists of 13 residues. The germline gives CDR1 SEHNR, CDR2 FQNEAQ (reference sequence). The ends were cut back, 1 base at V and 6 bases at J, with 9 bases in the middle. The CDR3 DNA reads as TGTGCCAGCAGCTTAGGGGCCGGGGCTGAAGCTTTCTTT. Its translation is CASSLGAGAEAFF.

This clone was recorded a few times. J is TRBJ2-3 and V is TRBV4-2; D may match TRBD1 or TRBD2 (6 bases each). The CDR3 spans 17 residues. Germline CDR1 is LGHNA and CDR2 is YNFKEQ. V was pared by 4 bases and J by 1 base, with 18 bases between. The CDR3 spells CASSPWIRGEGTDTQYF. The CDR3 DNA follows: TGTGCCAGCAGCCCTTGGATTAGGGGGGAGGGCACAGATACGCAGTATTTT.

The chain is built from TRBV24-1 and TRBJ1-5; D call uncertain. Per the germline V gene, CDR1 is KGHDR and CDR2 is SFDVKD. CDR3 length: 15 residues. V was shortened by 0 bases and J by 0 bases, with 5 bases between the two germline ends. This CDR3 is CATSDLGSSNQPQHF. The CDR3 DNA follows: TGTGCCACCAGTGATTTGGGCAGTAGCAATCAGCCCCAGCATTTT.

The CDR3 is CASSLAVTHYNEQFF. CDR3 DNA sequence: TGTGCCAGTAGCCTAGCGGTTACGCACTACAATGAGCAGTTCTTC. The chain has TRBV19 and TRBJ2-1, with 7 bases aligning to TRBD2. Germline V lookup: CDR1 LNHDA, CDR2 SQIVND (reference sequence). After removal of 6 bases from V and 3 bases from J, the junction contained 8 bases not matched to a gene. CDR3 length equals 15 residues.

About this clone itself: A read error may account for a junction end that differs from germline. The V and J genes are TRBV6-2 or TRBV6-3 and TRBJ2-2; unclear D gene. The CDR3 length is 16 residues. CDR1 and CDR2 (germline): MNHEY, SVGEGT. In nucleotides, the CDR3 is TGTGTCAGCAGTTACGCGGCAGATAGGGCCACCGGGGAGCTGTTTTTT. It is translated as CVSSYAADRATGELFF.

The CDR3 nucleotides read TGCGCCAGCAGTGAAGCGGGGCGCGGGGAGACCCAGTACTTC. This encodes CASSEAGRGETQYF. This chain links TRBV10-2 with TRBJ2-5; 7 bases agree with TRBD2. The junction had 6 bases not matched to a gene; V was cut back by 3 bases and J by 5 bases. Per the germline V gene, CDR1 is WSHSY and CDR2 is SAAADI. The CDR3 covers 14 residues.

The CDR3 loop is CASSFTGQGGFGYF. The CDR3 nucleotides read TGTGCCAGCAGTTTCACAGGGCAGGGTGGATTCGGGTACTTC. The chain combines TRBV6-2 or TRBV6-3 with TRBJ2-4, with a weak D call TRBD1 (6 bases). Trimming took 4 bases from V and 15 from J, leaving 22 bases between them. The germline CDR1 and CDR2 sequences are MNHEY and SVGEGT. The CDR3 consists of 14 residues.

The rearrangement uses TRBV4-3 and TRBJ2-7; the D gene is possibly TRBD2 (6 bases). CDR1 and CDR2 (germline): LGHNA, YSLEER. The length of the CDR3 is 18 residues. With 0 bases removed from V and 1 base from J, the gap between germline ends came to 19 bases. The CDR3 DNA follows: TGCGCCAGCAGCCAAGACCAGGGAGGACCCGGAACGTCCTACGAGCAGTACTTC. Its translation is CASSQDQGGPGTSYEQYF.

This clone was counted once. The chain couples TRBV6-5 to TRBJ2-1; D unresolved. Germline assignment: CDR1 MNHEY and CDR2 SVGAGI. The V and J ends lost 4 bases and 0 bases respectively, with 10 bases between them. The CDR3 has 15 amino acids. This CDR3 reads CASSSRQRSYNEQFF. The CDR3 nucleotides are TGTGCCAGCAGTTCTCGACAACGCTCCTACAATGAGCAGTTCTTC.

V is TRBV7-8 and J is TRBJ2-2, with 8 bases identical to TRBD2. This CDR3 comprises 15 residues. Germline lookup yields CDR1 SGHVS and CDR2 FQNEAQ. With V trimmed by 5 bases and J by 5 bases, 7 bases remained unmatched. This CDR3 is CASSTIAGTTGELFF. CDR3 sequence (DNA): TGTGCCAGCAGCACTATAGCGGGAACTACCGGGGAGCTGTTTTTT.

V is TRBV7-2 and J is TRBJ1-4; 7 bases line up with TRBD1. Per germline, CDR1 SGHTA and CDR2 FQGNSA. The V and J ends lost 1 base and 7 bases, in that order; junction bases with no gene match: 9. CDR3 length: 16 residues. CDR3 amino acids: CASSLGVSSGGEKLFF. The CDR3 coding sequence is TGTGCCAGCAGCTTAGGTGTCTCGTCAGGGGGTGAAAAACTGTTTTTT.

The chain is built from TRBV29-1 and TRBJ1-2; 9 bases align to TRBD1. J was trimmed by 4 bases and V by 5 bases; bases with no gene match: 5. The CDR3 is made up of 13 amino acids. The germline V gene has CDR1 SQVTM and CDR2 ANQGSEA. The CDR3 is CSVTGTGIYGYTF. For the CDR3, the DNA is TGCAGCGTTACCGGGACAGGGATCTATGGCTACACCTTC.

The V call is TRBV19, the J call TRBJ1-3; D gene unclear. The germline V and J ends were trimmed by 3 bases and 2 bases, with 8 bases remaining between them. CDR1 is LNHDA and CDR2 is SQIVND in the germline V gene (reference sequence). The CDR3 length is 14 residues. The CDR3 loop is CASSIRSPGNTIYF. The CDR3 bases are TGTGCCAGTAGTATCAGGAGTCCTGGAAACACCATATATTTT.

The J gene is TRBJ1-3, the V gene TRBV11-2; maybe TRBD1 (5 bases). The length of the CDR3 is 16 residues. The V end lost 6 bases, the J end lost 6 bases, and 21 bases lay between the germline ends. Germline CDR1 reads SGHAT; CDR2 reads FQNNGV. This CDR3 is CASSTRRGVNQNTIYF. CDR3 in DNA: TGTGCCAGCAGTACTCGAAGGGGAGTTAATCAAAACACCATATATTTT.

The chain employs TRBV6-5 and TRBJ1-6; the D gene is possibly TRBD1 (5 bases). CDR1 and CDR2 from the germline V gene are MNHEY and SVGAGI. The CDR3 consists of 15 residues. V was trimmed by 0 bases and J by 9 bases, leaving 12 bases between them. In DNA form, the CDR3 reads TGTGCCAGCAGTTACTCGGACCAGGGTGGTTCACCCCTCCACTTT. This codes for CASSYSDQGGSPLHF.

The rearrangement uses TRBV7-2 and TRBJ2-3; D may match TRBD1 or TRBD2 (5 bases each). The germline gives CDR1 SGHTA, CDR2 FQGNSA. Trimming cost V 2 bases and J 6 bases, with 9 bases left between them. CDR3 length: 13 amino acids. The CDR3 protein is CASSLMWGDTQYF. Written as DNA, the CDR3 is TGTGCCAGCAGCTTAATGTGGGGGGATACGCAGTATTTT.

The V call is TRBV3-1 (or the pseudogene TRBV3-2), the J call TRBJ1-6; 7 bases line up with TRBD1. The CDR3 runs to 15 residues. Trimming took 0 bases from V and 5 from J; bases not matched to a gene: 1. Germline CDR1 and CDR2: LGHDT and YNNKEL (reference sequence). In nucleotides, the CDR3 is TGTGCCAGCAGCCAAGATGGGACAGATAATTCACCCCTCCACTTT. Its translation: CASSQDGTDNSPLHF.

The CDR3 region is CASSSETHYEQYF. The CDR3 nucleotides read TGTGCCAGCAGCTCAGAGACGCATTACGAGCAGTACTTC. The gene calls are TRBV5-4 and TRBJ2-7; D not resolved. CDR1 SGHNT and CDR2 YYREEE come from the germline V gene (reference sequence). The CDR3 is 13 residues long. V lost 3 bases and J 4 bases, leaving 11 bases between the germline ends.

The chain carries TRBV6-2 or TRBV6-3 and TRBJ1-1; D unresolved. V lost 0 bases, J lost 0 bases, and 8 bases lay in between. Germline V gene lookup returns CDR1 MNHEY and CDR2 SVGEGT. The CDR3 is 15 residues long. CDR3 nucleotide sequence: TGTGCCAGCAGTTACTCGATTGGGGTGAACACTGAAGCTTTCTTT. Amino acid sequence: CASSYSIGVNTEAFF.

The genes are TRBV15 and TRBJ1-1, with 9 bases lining up with TRBD1. CDR1 and CDR2 (germline): LNHNV, YYDKDF (reference sequence). CDR3 length: 15 amino acids. Unmatched junction bases numbered 5, after V lost 1 base and J lost 5 bases. The CDR3 is CATSRVGQGITEAFF. CDR3 DNA sequence: TGTGCCACCAGCAGAGTTGGACAGGGGATTACTGAAGCTTTCTTT.

The chain combines TRBV28 with TRBJ1-1, with D possibly matching TRBD1 (5 bases). Trimming left V 4 bases short and J 4 bases short, with 13 bases between. Per germline, CDR1 MDHEN and CDR2 SYDVKM. The CDR3 is made up of 14 amino acids. The CDR3 here is CASSYRVGATEAFF. The CDR3 region has the DNA TGTGCCAGCAGTTACCGGGTCGGGGCCACTGAAGCTTTCTTT.

The J gene is TRBJ2-7, the V gene TRBV2; D is unresolved. Germline assignment: CDR1 SNHLY and CDR2 FYNNEI. The CDR3 runs 12 residues. V gave up 4 bases and J gave up 5 bases, with 9 bases separating them. The CDR3 spells CASSASQNEQYF. The CDR3 DNA sequence: TGTGCCAGCAGTGCCAGTCAAAACGAGCAGTACTTC.